These 23 T cell receptor beta chains came from one sample sequenced in a study of T cell responses to AZD1222 COVID-19 vaccine. Measured with immunoSEQ multiplex PCR; TCRdb has only the in-frame clones, and not every one. The sample holds about 59,000 clones, 89% seen once. The sequenced sample was peripheral blood, obtained 28 days after the second AZD1222 dose. The receptors originated from an adult who received the AZD1222 COVID-19 vaccine.

J is TRBJ1-2 and V is TRBV28, with a tentative D call TRBD1 (6 bases). Germline CDR1 is MDHEN and CDR2 is SYDVKM. Trimming removed 2 bases at V and 8 bases at J, with 15 bases between. The CDR3 spans 14 residues. The CDR3 nucleotides are TGTGCCAGCAGTTTACCTCAGTCAGGGGAAGGCTACACCTTC. Its protein product is CASSLPQSGEGYTF.

J is TRBJ1-2 and V is TRBV5-1, with 8 bases lining up with TRBD1. Germline V CDR1 and CDR2: SGHRS, YFSETQ. The trim removed 4 bases at V and 4 bases at J, leaving 12 bases unmatched. CDR3 size: 16 residues. This CDR3 is CASSQGPGQGFYGYTF. DNA of the CDR3: TGCGCCAGCAGCCAAGGCCCCGGACAGGGCTTCTATGGCTACACCTTC.

J is TRBJ2-1 and V is TRBV27, with 7 bases aligning to TRBD2. Germline values: CDR1 MNHEY, CDR2 SMNVEV (reference sequence). After removal of 10 bases from V and 7 bases from J, the junction contained 10 bases not matched to a gene. This CDR3 spans 13 amino acids. The CDR3 sequence is CATGGTALNEQFF. The CDR3 DNA follows: TGTGCCACCGGGGGGACGGCCTTGAATGAGCAGTTCTTC.

This sequence joins TRBV7-2 and TRBJ2-5; possibly TRBD2 for D (5 bases). The CDR3 has 13 amino acids. Germline CDR1 and CDR2: SGHTA and FQGNSA. V lost 6 bases, J lost 4 bases, and 12 bases lay in between. CDR3 amino acids: CASSPSYGETQYF. CDR3 DNA sequence: TGTGCCAGCAGTCCTAGCTATGGAGAGACCCAGTACTTC.

CDR3 nucleotides: TGCAGCGTCTCCGGGACAGGAAAACGCGAGCAGTACTTC. This codes for CSVSGTGKREQYF. This chain links TRBV29-1 with TRBJ2-7; 8 bases agree with TRBD1. CDR1 SQVTM and CDR2 ANQGSEA come from the germline V gene. CDR3 size: 13 residues. V lost 6 bases, J lost 6 bases, and 10 bases stayed unmatched.

Only one count was recorded for this clone. The rearrangement links TRBV5-1 to TRBJ1-2; D is unresolved. Germline CDR1 reads SGHRS; CDR2 reads YFSETQ. The CDR3 covers 13 residues. V was pared by 5 bases and J by 2 bases, with 10 bases between. The chain's CDR3 is CASRGSNNYGYTF. For the CDR3, the DNA is TGCGCCAGCAGGGGCAGCAACAACTATGGCTACACCTTC.

The rearrangement joins TRBV11-2 to TRBJ2-1; TRBD1 matches 10 bases. V lost 4 bases, J lost 4 bases, and 4 bases stayed unmatched. CDR1 is SGHAT, CDR2 FQNNGV, per germline. The CDR3 runs 15 residues. DNA for the CDR3: TGTGCCAGCAGCTCCGGGACAGGGGAATACAATGAGCAGTTCTTC. Its protein product is CASSSGTGEYNEQFF.

V and J are TRBV9 and TRBJ2-1, with D unclear. Germline V lookup: CDR1 SGDLS, CDR2 YYNGEE. Trimming pared 0 bases from V and 9 bases from J, leaving 10 bases between. The CDR3 is 13 residues long. CDR3 coding DNA: TGTGCCAGCAGCGTAGTTAAGGGCGGTGAGCAGTTCTTC. Residues: CASSVVKGGEQFF.

CDR3 protein: CASGRTTNYGYTF. CDR3 coding DNA: TGTGCCAGCGGCCGCACAACTAACTATGGCTACACCTTC. V and J are TRBV19 and TRBJ1-2; D is unresolved. The CDR3 covers 13 residues. Trimming took off 9 bases at V and 0 bases at J, with 11 bases between the two ends. Germline CDR1 LNHDA, CDR2 SQIVND (reference sequence).

V is TRBV19 and J is TRBJ1-5; D is perhaps TRBD1 (5 bases). The germline V and J ends were trimmed by 5 bases and 7 bases, with 21 bases remaining between them. Per germline, CDR1 LNHDA and CDR2 SQIVND (reference sequence). CDR3 length: 16 residues. The CDR3 here is CASSVTADSTRQPQHF. As DNA, the CDR3 is TGTGCCAGTAGTGTAACCGCTGACAGTACCAGACAGCCCCAGCATTTT.

This clone came up once. The rearrangement joins TRBV6-1 to TRBJ2-7; D remains ambiguous. Per the germline V gene, CDR1 is MNHNS and CDR2 is SASEGT. CDR3 length: 15 residues. Trimming took off 0 bases at V and 0 bases at J, with 9 bases between the two ends. CDR3 region: CASSEAGSSSYEQYF. The CDR3, as DNA: TGTGCCAGCAGTGAAGCAGGCAGTAGCTCCTACGAGCAGTACTTC.

J is TRBJ2-4 and V is TRBV5-4; either TRBD1 or TRBD2 may fit D (5 bases each). CDR1 SGHNT and CDR2 YYREEE come from the germline V gene (reference sequence). The CDR3 sequence is 15 residues long. V shed 3 bases and J shed 6 bases, with 16 bases lying between them. The CDR3 sequence is CASSSLLGTGNIQYF. DNA for the CDR3: TGTGCCAGCAGCTCCCTTTTGGGGACCGGAAACATTCAGTACTTC.

The chain recombines TRBV19 with TRBJ2-1, with D possibly TRBD2 on 5 matching bases. The ends were cut back, 5 bases at V and 5 bases at J, with 16 bases in the middle. Germline CDR1 LNHDA, CDR2 SQIVND (reference sequence). This CDR3 region has 15 residues. CDR3 sequence (DNA): TGTGCCAGTAGTCCCCGGACTTTCCCGAACAATGAGCAGTTCTTC. It encodes CASSPRTFPNNEQFF.

This chain joins TRBV6-5 and TRBJ1-5; tentatively, D is TRBD1 (5 bases). This CDR3 region has 15 residues. Trimming left V 0 bases short and J 3 bases short, with 9 bases between. CDR1 MNHEY and CDR2 SVGAGI come from the germline V gene. The CDR3 nucleotides are TGTGCCAGCAGTTACTCGGCAGGGTCCAATCAGCCCCAGCATTTT. This codes for CASSYSAGSNQPQHF.

V usage is TRBV6-4 and J usage is TRBJ2-3; D unclear. Germline CDR1 is MRHNA and CDR2 is SNTAGT. This CDR3 has 14 amino acids. Deletions cut 3 bases from V and 4 bases from J, with 11 bases between. The CDR3 protein is CASSDLAEADTQYF. The CDR3 DNA follows: TGTGCCAGCAGTGATTTGGCCGAAGCAGATACGCAGTATTTT.

This chain connects TRBV2 to TRBJ2-7; D call uncertain. This CDR3 contains 14 residues. Per the germline V gene, CDR1 is SNHLY and CDR2 is FYNNEI. V lost 7 bases, J lost 3 bases, and 16 bases lay in between. The CDR3 here is CASTYEPLGYEQYF. DNA for the CDR3: TGTGCCAGCACTTACGAGCCCCTTGGCTACGAGCAGTACTTC.

V gene TRBV5-4 combines with J gene TRBJ1-2; possible D gene TRBD1, 5 bases. The V gene lost 1 base and the J gene lost 5 bases, with 9 bases spanning the gap. The CDR3 runs 13 residues. Germline values: CDR1 SGHNT, CDR2 YYREEE (reference sequence). Written as DNA, the CDR3 is TGTGCCAGCAGCTTGCAGACAGCATATGGCTACACCTTC. It encodes CASSLQTAYGYTF.

This clone has just one count. The chain has TRBV24-1 and TRBJ2-1; D assignment may be TRBD1 or TRBD2 (5 bases each). V dropped 6 bases and J dropped 7 bases, with 12 bases sitting between them. Germline values: CDR1 KGHDR, CDR2 SFDVKD. The CDR3 is 13 amino acids. The CDR3 reads CATSFRGMNEQFF. The CDR3 region has the DNA TGTGCCACCAGTTTTCGGGGCATGAATGAGCAGTTCTTC.

The gene calls are TRBV27 and TRBJ1-2, with 7 bases lining up with TRBD1. Germline trimming cut 3 bases from V and 7 bases from J; bases unmatched to any gene: 8. Germline V CDR1 and CDR2: MNHEY, SMNVEV (reference sequence). The CDR3 covers 14 residues. The CDR3 nucleotides read TGTGCCAGCAGTTTCAGGGGGGTACTCGGTGGCTACACCTTC. Protein: CASSFRGVLGGYTF.

This rearrangement joins TRBV29-1 to TRBJ2-7; no reliable D call. This CDR3 region has 12 residues. The germline V gene has CDR1 SQVTM and CDR2 ANQGSEA. V lost 4 bases and J lost 0, with 7 bases in between. The CDR3 spells CSVGKNSYEQYF. The CDR3 nucleotides read TGCAGCGTTGGGAAGAACTCCTACGAGCAGTACTTC.

The genes are TRBV5-1 and TRBJ2-3; D call uncertain. The CDR3 is made up of 13 amino acids. Germline loops: CDR1 SGHRS, CDR2 YFSETQ. Trimming stripped 7 bases from V and 4 bases from J, with 13 bases between. The CDR3 is CASRLGWSDTQYF. CDR3 sequence (DNA): TGCGCCAGCCGCCTCGGGTGGTCAGATACGCAGTATTTT.

This chain uses TRBV4-1 with TRBJ2-5, with 10 bases aligning to TRBD2. The length of the CDR3 is 19 residues. In germline, CDR1 is MGHRA, CDR2 YSYEKL. V shed 1 base and J 0 bases; nucleotides not matched to a gene: 11. The CDR3 DNA reads TGCGCCAGCAGCCAAGTCCCCTCTAGCGGGAGTTCGTACCAAGAGACCCAGTACTTC. It is translated as CASSQVPSSGSSYQETQYF.

V is TRBV2 and J is TRBJ2-3; D uncertain. Germline V gene lookup returns CDR1 SNHLY and CDR2 FYNNEI. The CDR3 runs 15 residues. Trimming took 2 bases from V and 0 from J, leaving 9 bases between them. The CDR3 sequence: CASSESEPSTDTQYF. CDR3 nucleotide sequence: TGTGCCAGCAGTGAATCAGAGCCTAGCACAGATACGCAGTATTTT.